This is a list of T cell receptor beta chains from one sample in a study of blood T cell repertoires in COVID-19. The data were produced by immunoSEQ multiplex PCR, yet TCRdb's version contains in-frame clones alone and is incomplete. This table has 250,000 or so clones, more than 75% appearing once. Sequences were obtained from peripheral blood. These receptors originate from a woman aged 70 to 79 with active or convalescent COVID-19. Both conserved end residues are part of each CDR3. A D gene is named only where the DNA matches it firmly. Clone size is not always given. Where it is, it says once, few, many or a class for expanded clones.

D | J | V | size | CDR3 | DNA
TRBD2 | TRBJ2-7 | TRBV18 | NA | CASSPPTSGGHEQYF | TGTGCCAGCTCACCCCCAACTAGCGGGGGCCACGAGCAGTACTTC
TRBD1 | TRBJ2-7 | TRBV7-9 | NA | CASTPAQGAREQYF | TGTGCCAGCACCCCGGCGCAGGGGGCGAGGGAGCAGTACTTC
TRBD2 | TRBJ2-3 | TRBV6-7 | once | CASTYQRGGRGNTDTQYF | TGTGCCAGCACTTACCAGCGGGGGGGCCGGGGGAACACAGATACGCAGTATTTT
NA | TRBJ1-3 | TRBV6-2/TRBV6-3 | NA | CASSVLGGTIYF | TGTGCCAGCAGTGTTTTAGGAGGCACCATATATTTT
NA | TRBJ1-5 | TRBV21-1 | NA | CASSPRQPHQPQHF | TGTGCCAGCAGCCCCCGACAGCCTCATCAGCCCCAGCATTTT
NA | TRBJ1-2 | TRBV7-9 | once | CASSLFVQGGYTF | TGTGCCAGCAGCTTATTCGTACAGGGTGGCTACACCTTC
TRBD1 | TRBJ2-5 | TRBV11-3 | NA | CASSFRTFEGAGETQYF | TGTGCCAGCAGCTTCCGGACTTTCGAGGGGGCTGGAGAGACCCAGTACTTC
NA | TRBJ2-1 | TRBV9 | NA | CASSSQPRGHNEQFF | TGTGCCAGCAGCTCACAACCCCGAGGGCACAATGAGCAGTTCTTC
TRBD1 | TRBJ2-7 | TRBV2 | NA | CALQGVSYEQYF | TGTGCCCTACAGGGGGTCTCCTACGAGCAGTACTTC
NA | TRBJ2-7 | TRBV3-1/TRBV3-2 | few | CASSQTPRGEQYF | TGTGCCAGCAGCCAAACTCCCCGGGGGGAGCAGTACTTC
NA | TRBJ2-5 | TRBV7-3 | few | CASSLGSGFETQYF | TGTGCCAGCAGCTTAGGTTCGGGGTTTGAGACCCAGTACTTC
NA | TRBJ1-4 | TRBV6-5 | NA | CASSFGIKNEKLFF | TGTGCCAGCAGTTTCGGGATAAAGAATGAAAAACTGTTTTTT
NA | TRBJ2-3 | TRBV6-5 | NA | CASRLTSMADTQYF | TGTGCCAGCCGCCTGACTTCCATGGCAGATACGCAGTATTTT
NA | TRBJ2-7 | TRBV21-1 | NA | CASSTGGFRSYEQYF | TGTGCCAGCAGCACAGGGGGCTTCAGAAGCTACGAGCAGTACTTC
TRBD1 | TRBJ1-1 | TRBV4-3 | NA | CASSQELTGMTGGRRTEAFF | TGCGCCAGCAGCCAAGAACTGACGGGTATGACAGGGGGCCGTCGGACTGAAGCTTTCTTT
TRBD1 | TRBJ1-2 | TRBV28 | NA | CASSFNDRDYYGYTF | TGTGCCAGCAGTTTTAATGACAGGGACTACTATGGCTACACCTTC
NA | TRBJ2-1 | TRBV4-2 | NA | CASSRASAGSHDNEQFF | TGTGCCAGCAGCCGGGCTAGCGCGGGATCCCACGACAATGAGCAGTTCTTC
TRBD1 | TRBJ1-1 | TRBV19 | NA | CASEMGRGAFF | TGTGCCTCGGAAATGGGCAGGGGGGCTTTCTTT
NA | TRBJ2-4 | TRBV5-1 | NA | CASSLGGALLAKNIQYF | TGCGCCAGCAGCTTAGGTGGGGCGCTCCTAGCCAAAAACATTCAGTACTTC
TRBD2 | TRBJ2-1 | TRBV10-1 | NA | CASMTSGGNEQFF | TGCGCCAGCATGACTAGCGGGGGGAATGAGCAGTTCTTC
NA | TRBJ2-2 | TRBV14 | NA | CASSALERGNTGELFF | TGTGCCAGCAGCGCCCTCGAGCGAGGGAACACCGGGGAGCTGTTTTTT
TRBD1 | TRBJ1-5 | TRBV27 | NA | CASSLSGTEFHQPQHF | TGTGCCAGCAGTTTATCAGGGACAGAATTCCATCAGCCCCAGCATTTT
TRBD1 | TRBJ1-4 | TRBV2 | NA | CATRDRGKEKLFF | TGTGCCACCCGGGACAGGGGGAAGGAAAAACTGTTTTTT
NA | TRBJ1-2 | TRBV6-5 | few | CASSSQGWYGYTF | TGTGCCAGCAGTTCACAGGGATGGTATGGCTACACCTTC
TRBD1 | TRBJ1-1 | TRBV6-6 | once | CASVGRGPTEAFF | TGTGCCAGCGTGGGCAGGGGGCCCACTGAAGCTTTCTTT
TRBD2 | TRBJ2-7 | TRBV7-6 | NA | CASSSGRGGPNEQYF | TGTGCCAGCAGCTCGGGGCGGGGGGGCCCCAACGAGCAGTACTTC
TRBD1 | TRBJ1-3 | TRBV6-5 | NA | CASGESGTGGYTIYF | TGTGCCAGCGGAGAGTCCGGGACAGGGGGCTACACCATATATTTT